A single T cell receptor beta chain is shown here with its context. Its antigen is still unknown. This sample is drawn from a study of T-cell memory formation after mild COVID-19. For the study at large: TCR clusters were largely donor specific.

General study points: Day 15 to 85 contracting clones showed balanced CD4/CD8; day 15 to 37 expanders favored CD4+.

The germline V gene encodes CDR1 SGHAT and CDR2 FQNNGV. The CDR3 is 17 amino acids. V trimming: 0 bases; J trimming: 6 bases; junction bases outside the gene matches: 6. MiXCR was run by TCRdb on the 5' RACE reads, yielding one entry per CDR3 protein. Here the sample spans 400,000 to 500,000 distinct CDR3 sequences, about 20% being singletons. Sequencing used PBMCs or a T cell subset sorted from them (not recorded which). The clonotype originates from an adult woman who had mild COVID-19 (a few samples of this study predate the infection). Cell type and time point are not known. The chain combines TRBV11-2 with TRBJ2-1; 12 bases match TRBD2. The CDR3 bases are TGTGCCAGCAGCTTAGATGGCCTAGCGGGGGGGTTCAATGAGCAGTTCTTC. This translates into CASSLDGLAGGFNEQFF.